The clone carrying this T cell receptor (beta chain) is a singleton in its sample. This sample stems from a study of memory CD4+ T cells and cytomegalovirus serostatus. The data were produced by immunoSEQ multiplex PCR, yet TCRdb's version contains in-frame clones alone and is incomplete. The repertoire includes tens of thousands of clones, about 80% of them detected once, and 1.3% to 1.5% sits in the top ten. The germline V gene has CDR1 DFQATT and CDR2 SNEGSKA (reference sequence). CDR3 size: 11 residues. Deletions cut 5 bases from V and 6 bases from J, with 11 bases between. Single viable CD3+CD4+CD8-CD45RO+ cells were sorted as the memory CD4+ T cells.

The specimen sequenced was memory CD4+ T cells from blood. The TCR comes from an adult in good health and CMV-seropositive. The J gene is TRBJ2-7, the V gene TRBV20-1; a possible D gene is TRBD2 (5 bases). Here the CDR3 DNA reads TGCAGTGCTGCCGCGGGTCCCGAGCAGTACTTC. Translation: CSAAAGPEQYF.